These T cell receptor beta chains were read from a single sample in a study of CD8+CD57+ T cells in acquired aplastic anemia. MiXCR, applied by TCRdb to the reads, yields one record per CDR3 protein. The sample yields 130,000 or so distinct CDR3 sequences, roughly two fifths seen once. Source material: sorted CD4+, CD8+, or CD8+CD57+ T cells (not recorded which) from PBMCs. These receptor sequences come from a human donor in good health, serving as a control. Each CDR3 is given with its conserved first and last residue. Each record gives: CDR3 DNA, CDR3 protein, CDR3 length, D gene, V gene, clone size, J gene. The D gene is left open where the match is weak. Not all rows give a size; the values are once, few, many and, for expanded clones, a class.

TGTGCCAGCAGCAGGGTATCTAATCAGCCCCAGCATTTT,CASSRVSNQPQHF,13,-,TRBV27,few,TRBJ1-5
TGTGCCAGCAGCTTAGAGTATCCTCCCAGGAACACCATATATTTT,CASSLEYPPRNTIYF,15,-,TRBV11-3,many,TRBJ1-3
TGTGCCAGCAGCCAATACATATCCTACGAGCAGTACTTC,CASSQYISYEQYF,13,-,TRBV3-1,-,TRBJ2-7
TGTGCCAGCAGTTACGGAGACAGTAGCTCTGGGGCCAACGTCCTGACTTTC,CASSYGDSSSGANVLTF,17,-,TRBV6-5,many,TRBJ2-6
TGTGCCACCAGTGACCCCGGGACTAGCGGGGGACAAGCCTACAATGAGCAGTTCTTC,CATSDPGTSGGQAYNEQFF,19,TRBD2,TRBV24-1,-,TRBJ2-1
TGTGCCAGCAGCTTGACAACTAGCGGGGGGCCCCGAGGAAGAGAGACCCAGTACTTC,CASSLTTSGGPRGRETQYF,19,TRBD2,TRBV5-8,many,TRBJ2-5
TGTGCCAGCAGCCAAGGATTGACAGATACGCAGTATTTT,CASSQGLTDTQYF,13,-,TRBV4-2,many,TRBJ2-3
TGTGCCAGCAGCTTATACACCGGTATAGGCAATCAGCCCCAGCATTTT,CASSLYTGIGNQPQHF,16,-,TRBV7-8,once,TRBJ1-5
TGTGCCACCAGCAGTACTGGGGAGCAGTACTTC,CATSSTGEQYF,11,-,TRBV15,few,TRBJ2-7
TGTGCCAGTAGTTCTCCGGGACTCCGTTTCTATGGCTACACCTTC,CASSSPGLRFYGYTF,15,-,TRBV19,-,TRBJ1-2
TGCAGCGTCGCGGCCACAGGGCATGGCTACACCTTC,CSVAATGHGYTF,12,-,TRBV29-1,-,TRBJ1-2
TGTGCCAGCAGCCAGTCCAATTCACCCCTCCACTTT,CASSQSNSPLHF,12,-,TRBV2,-,TRBJ1-6
TGCAGCGTTCAACGACTAGCGGGTGTGTCCTACAATGAGCAGTTCTTC,CSVQRLAGVSYNEQFF,16,TRBD2,TRBV29-1,many,TRBJ2-1
TGTGCCAGCAGCTCGGAAGGGCTGGGCACTGAAGCTTTCTTT,CASSSEGLGTEAFF,14,-,TRBV5-6,once,TRBJ1-1
TGTGCCAGCAGCTTAGCCATATTGGAAAAACTGTTTTTT,CASSLAILEKLFF,13,-,TRBV7-9,-,TRBJ1-4
TGTGCCAGCTTAGGGACAGAGAACTATGGCTACACCTTC,CASLGTENYGYTF,13,TRBD1,TRBV2,few,TRBJ1-2
TGTGCCACCGGCAGAGATGGGCATGGCTATGGCTACACCTTC,CATGRDGHGYGYTF,14,-,TRBV15,-,TRBJ1-2
TGCAGTGCTAGAAGTGGAACTGAAGCTTTCTTT,CSARSGTEAFF,11,-,TRBV20-1,many,TRBJ1-1
TGTGCCAGCAGCTTGATGACAGGGAACTATGGCTACACCTTC,CASSLMTGNYGYTF,14,TRBD1,TRBV5-7,-,TRBJ1-2
TGTGCCAGCTCCGACCCGGGGAATGGTAATGAAAAACTGTTTTTT,CASSDPGNGNEKLFF,15,-,TRBV7-8,few,TRBJ1-4